This T cell receptor (beta chain) originates from a study of blood T cell repertoires in COVID-19. About the research overall: The samples span acute and convalescent COVID-19 from the United States, Italy and Spain. Sources were T cells, B-cell-depleted T cells, or PBMCs; the material itself was cDNA or gDNA.

The CDR3 runs to 14 residues. Trimming stripped 4 bases from V and 6 bases from J, with 15 bases between. Per the germline V gene, CDR1 is LGHDT and CDR2 is YNNKEL (reference sequence). Study processing details: Estimates of nucleated cell counts were drawn from the amplification of reference gene primers. Clones were read by immunoSEQ multiplex PCR, and TCRdb kept only the in-frame ones, dropping some. The V and J calls and clone size were taken over from that table, and D and trimming were inferred from the DNA. The table records tens of thousands of clones, 86% of them present only once. This receptor was obtained from an older man with acute or convalescent COVID-19. The specimen was peripheral blood. The chain combines TRBV3-1 (or the pseudogene TRBV3-2) with TRBJ1-1; D is unresolved. The CDR3 is CASSRQTSISEAFF. The CDR3 nucleotides are TGTGCCAGCAGCCGCCAGACTTCAATCTCTGAAGCTTTCTTT.